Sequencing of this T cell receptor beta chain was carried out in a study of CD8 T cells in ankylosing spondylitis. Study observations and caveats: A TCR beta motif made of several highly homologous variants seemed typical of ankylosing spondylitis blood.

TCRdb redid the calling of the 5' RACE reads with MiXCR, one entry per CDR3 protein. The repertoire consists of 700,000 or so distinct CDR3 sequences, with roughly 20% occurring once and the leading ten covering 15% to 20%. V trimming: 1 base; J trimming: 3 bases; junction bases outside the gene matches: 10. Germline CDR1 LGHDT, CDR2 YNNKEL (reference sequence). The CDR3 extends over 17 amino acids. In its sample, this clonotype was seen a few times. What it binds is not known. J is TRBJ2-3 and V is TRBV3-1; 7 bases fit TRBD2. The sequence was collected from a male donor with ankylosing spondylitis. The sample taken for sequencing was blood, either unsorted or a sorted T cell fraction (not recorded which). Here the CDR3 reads CASSQGLKAGTTDTQYF. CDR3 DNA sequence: TGTGCCAGCAGCCAAGGATTAAAAGCGGGAACTACAGATACGCAGTATTTT.